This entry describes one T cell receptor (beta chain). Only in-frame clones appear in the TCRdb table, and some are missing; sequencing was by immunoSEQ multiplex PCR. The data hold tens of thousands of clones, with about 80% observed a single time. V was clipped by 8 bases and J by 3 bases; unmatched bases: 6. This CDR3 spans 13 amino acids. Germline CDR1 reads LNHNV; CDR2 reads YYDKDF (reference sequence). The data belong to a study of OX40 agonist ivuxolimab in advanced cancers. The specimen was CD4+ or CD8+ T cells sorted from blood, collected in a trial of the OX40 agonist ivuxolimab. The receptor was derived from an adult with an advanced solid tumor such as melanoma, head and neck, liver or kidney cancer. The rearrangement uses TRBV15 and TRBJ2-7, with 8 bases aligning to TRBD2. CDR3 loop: CATSIAGIYEQYF. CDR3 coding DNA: TGTGCCACCTCGATAGCGGGGATCTACGAGCAGTACTTC.